This TCR beta chain was documented in a study of vaccination and CD4 T cells after COVID-19. With the Oncomine TCR Beta short-read assay, DNA from cultured CD4+ T cells was sequenced. TCRdb reanalysed the PCR reads using MiXCR and keeps one entry per CDR3 protein. This table holds about 10,000 distinct CDR3 sequences, about 54% found once. A word on this clonotype: Its specificity is not known.

As for treatment: approximately 11-day PBMC culture with coronavirus spike peptide pools or control peptides (ViraFEST assay). On days 3 and 7, half the medium was swapped for fresh IL-2-containing medium. Unmatched junction bases numbered 13, after V lost 6 bases and J lost 6 bases. CDR1 is LNHDA and CDR2 is SQIVND in the germline V gene (reference sequence). The CDR3 consists of 16 residues. This receptor was identified in a human donor who had recovered from COVID-19. The chain recombines TRBV19 with TRBJ2-1, with TRBD2 matching 8 bases. Material: CD4+ T cells from blood, cultured in vitro. CDR3 region: CASSQNGRGLVNEQFF. CDR3 DNA sequence: TGTGCCAGTAGCCAAAACGGGAGGGGACTAGTCAATGAGCAGTTCTTC. The entire variable domain, with the rest obtained from reference TRBV19 and TRBJ2-1, is as follows: DGGITQSPKYLFRKEGQNVTLSCEQNLNHDAMYWYRQDPGQGLRLIYYSQIVNDFQKGDIAEGYSVSREKKESFPLTVTSAQKNPTAFYLCASSQNGRGLVNEQFFGPGTRLTVL.